The rows below give T cell receptor beta chains drawn from one sample of a study of blood T cell repertoires in COVID-19. Generated by immunoSEQ multiplex PCR, the TCRdb table keeps only in-frame clones and is missing some. The repertoire holds about 300,000 clones, with 70% to 90% as singletons. Sequenced: peripheral blood. These receptors all come from a woman in her twenties or thirties who had recovered from COVID-19. The CDR3 runs from the conserved cysteine through the conserved F or W. The D gene is left open where the match is weak. Clone size is not always given. Where it is, it says once, few, many or a class for expanded clones.

-	TRBV7-2	TRBJ2-5	-	TGTGCCAGCAGCTTAGGCCGCACACCCTACCAAGAGACCCAGTACTTC	CASSLGRTPYQETQYF
-	TRBV19	TRBJ2-5	-	TGTGCCAGTAGTATCCTAGGAGGTAGGGAGACCCAGTACTTC	CASSILGGRETQYF
once	TRBV7-2	TRBJ1-2	-	TGTGCCAGCAGCTTATTGCTCGCAAGAAACGGAGTGAATGGCTACACCTTC	CASSLLLARNGVNGYTF
-	TRBV2	TRBJ2-2	TRBD1	TGTGCCAGCAGACCCGGGACAGGGTTAACCGGGGAGCTGTTTTTT	CASRPGTGLTGELFF
-	TRBV3-1/TRBV3-2	TRBJ1-1	-	TGTGCCAGCAGCCCCGGGTTGAACACTGAAGCTTTCTTT	CASSPGLNTEAFF
-	TRBV28	TRBJ2-7	TRBD1	TGTGCCAGCAGTCCCCCTAGGGCAGGGGGCCAGTACGAGCAGTACTTC	CASSPPRAGGQYEQYF
once	TRBV3-1/TRBV3-2	TRBJ2-6	-	TGTGCCAGCAGCCACGAGGGCTCTGGGGCCAACGTCCTGACTTTC	CASSHEGSGANVLTF
-	TRBV7-9	TRBJ1-1	-	TGTGCCAGCAGCTTATTGATACAGGGGAACACTGAAGCTTTCTTT	CASSLLIQGNTEAFF
-	TRBV19	TRBJ2-5	TRBD1	TGTGCCAGTAGTCCCTCGTGGACAGGGGCCCGGTACCAAGAGACCCAGTACTTC	CASSPSWTGARYQETQYF
-	TRBV7-3	TRBJ1-5	-	TGTGCCAGCAGCTTAACAGCCAATCAGCCCCAGCATTTT	CASSLTANQPQHF
-	TRBV19	TRBJ1-1	-	TGTGCCAGTAGTCGCCCCCATGGGGGGACCCTGAACACTGAAGCTTTCTTT	CASSRPHGGTLNTEAFF
-	TRBV6-6	TRBJ1-6	TRBD1	TGTGCCAGCACCCCCCTACAGGGGTATAATTCACCCCTCCACTTT	CASTPLQGYNSPLHF
-	TRBV27	TRBJ2-3	TRBD2	TGTGCCAGCAGTCCGAGCGGGGGGCTGGGGATAGATACGCAGTATTTT	CASSPSGGLGIDTQYF
-	TRBV28	TRBJ1-3	-	TGTGCCAGCACTGATAGATACACCATATATTTT	CASTDRYTIYF
-	TRBV5-5	TRBJ2-5	-	TGTGCCAGCAGCCCCGAAGTTGTACTAGGAGGGGAGACCCAGTACTTC	CASSPEVVLGGETQYF
-	TRBV6-1	TRBJ1-4	TRBD1	TGTGCCAGCAGCGAAAGTGGGGCAGGGGGCCGGGGAAAACTGTTTTTT	CASSESGAGGRGKLFF
-	TRBV11-2	TRBJ2-7	TRBD1	TGTGCCAGCAGCCGGGACAGGGCCCACGAGCAGTACTTC	CASSRDRAHEQYF
-	TRBV18	TRBJ2-1	TRBD1	TGTGCCAGCTCCCCGGGACAGGGTAGCCACAATGAGCAGTTCTTC	CASSPGQGSHNEQFF
-	TRBV19	TRBJ1-2	TRBD1	TGTGCCAGTAGTAACCGGCAGGGGGCCAGGGGCTACACCTTC	CASSNRQGARGYTF
-	TRBV6-1	TRBJ2-7	TRBD2	TGTGCCAGCAGTGAATGGGGGGGTTTCTCCTACGAGCAGTACTTC	CASSEWGGFSYEQYF
-	TRBV6-1	TRBJ2-7	-	TGTGCCAGCAGTGAAGCTGCGGGATACGAGCAGTACTTC	CASSEAAGYEQYF
-	TRBV27	TRBJ1-5	-	TGTGCCAGCAGTCCCACAGGGTCTGGGGATCAGCCCCAGCATTTT	CASSPTGSGDQPQHF
-	TRBV5-4	TRBJ2-2	-	TGTGCCAGCAGCCAGCGGGACACCGGGGAGCTGTTTTTT	CASSQRDTGELFF
-	TRBV29-1	TRBJ1-2	-	TGCAGCGTTGAATCCGGGGGTAGAGGCTACACCTTC	CSVESGGRGYTF
once	TRBV10-3	TRBJ1-6	TRBD1	TGTGCCACACAGGCAGGGGGTGATTCACCCCTCCACTTT	CATQAGGDSPLHF
-	TRBV12-3/TRBV12-4	TRBJ2-7	-	TGTGCCAGCAGCCGAAACAGCTACGAGCAGTACTTC	CASSRNSYEQYF
-	TRBV10-3	TRBJ2-1	-	TGTGCCATCAGATCTGCGGAGGGGAGCTCCTACAATGAGCAGTTCTTC	CAIRSAEGSSYNEQFF
-	TRBV2	TRBJ1-1	TRBD1	TGTGCCAGCAGCCCGACAGGGGGCCGAACTGAAGCTTTCTTT	CASSPTGGRTEAFF
-	TRBV6-5	TRBJ2-7	-	TGTGCCAGCAGTTACGGCAGACAGTCCTACGAGCAGTACTTC	CASSYGRQSYEQYF
-	TRBV4-3	TRBJ1-4	TRBD1	TGCGCCAGCAGCCCCAAGATTGGGACAGGTGGTGAAAAACTGTTTTTT	CASSPKIGTGGEKLFF
-	TRBV28	TRBJ1-1	-	TGTGCCAGTACAGTGATATCGAACACTGAAGCTTTCTTT	CASTVISNTEAFF
-	TRBV9	TRBJ2-3	-	TGTGCCAGCAGCTCACACAGGATCCTTAGCACAGATACGCAGTATTTT	CASSSHRILSTDTQYF
-	TRBV7-9	TRBJ2-2	-	TGTGCCAGCAGCTATAACGGACACCTCACCGGGGAGCTGTTTTTT	CASSYNGHLTGELFF
-	TRBV6-2/TRBV6-3	TRBJ2-5	-	TGTGCCAGCAGTTACTCGAACCCAGAAGAGACCCAGTACTTC	CASSYSNPEETQYF
-	TRBV6-1	TRBJ1-5	-	TGTGCCAGCAGTGAAAGAGGGCCCCCCATCGGCAATCAGCCCCAGCATTTT	CASSERGPPIGNQPQHF
-	TRBV28	TRBJ1-4	-	TGTGCCAGCAGTCCCTTGTGGGGGGGCCGTAATGAAAAACTGTTTTTT	CASSPLWGGRNEKLFF
-	TRBV19	TRBJ2-5	TRBD1	TGTGCCAGTAGTATGAGAAGGGGGCGCCGGGAGACCCAGTACTTC	CASSMRRGRRETQYF
-	TRBV15	TRBJ2-1	TRBD2	TGTGCCACCAGCAGAGGGGACGGGGCGGGGGACCACAATGAGCAGTTCTTC	CATSRGDGAGDHNEQFF
-	TRBV3-1/TRBV3-2	TRBJ1-4	-	TGTGCCAGCAGCCAACAGGGGTCGGAAAAACTGTTTTTT	CASSQQGSEKLFF
-	TRBV6-1	TRBJ1-4	-	TGTGCCAGCAGTGAGAGAGGTGAAAAACTGTTTTTT	CASSERGEKLFF
once	TRBV5-1	TRBJ2-1	TRBD2	TGCGCCAGCAGCCGGGGGGTGGACAATGAGCAGTTCTTC	CASSRGVDNEQFF
-	TRBV11-2	TRBJ2-1	-	TGTGCCAGCAGCTTGAGGGAAATCTCCTACAATGAGCAGTTCTTC	CASSLREISYNEQFF
-	TRBV29-1	TRBJ1-1	-	TGCAGCGTTGAAGAGGCGGGACGGAACACTGAAGCTTTCTTT	CSVEEAGRNTEAFF
-	TRBV9	TRBJ1-2	-	TGTGCCAGCAGCGTGCGCCGAGGGAATGATCCGTTTAGCAGTGGCTACACCTTC	CASSVRRGNDPFSSGYTF
-	TRBV30	TRBJ2-4	-	TGTGCCTGGAGTCCTGGTGAGGCAGCCAAAAACATTCAGTACTTC	CAWSPGEAAKNIQYF
-	TRBV5-1	TRBJ1-1	TRBD1	TGCGCCAGCAGAGTGACAGGGGGGACCACTGAAGCTTTCTTT	CASRVTGGTTEAFF
once	TRBV18	TRBJ1-1	TRBD1	TGTGCCAGCTCATCTAACCAGGGGGCCGCCCACACTGAAGCTTTCTTT	CASSSNQGAAHTEAFF
-	TRBV6-5	TRBJ1-4	-	TGTGCCAGCAGCCCCGGACCATACGGGGGTGAAAAACTGTTTTTT	CASSPGPYGGEKLFF
once	TRBV7-9	TRBJ1-2	TRBD1	TGTGCCAGCAGCCAGGGGACAGTCCGTAACTATGGCTACACCTTC	CASSQGTVRNYGYTF
-	TRBV10-3	TRBJ1-2	TRBD1	TGTGCCATCAGGGGGACAGGGGAAAAATCGGGGACAGATGGCTACACCTTC	CAIRGTGEKSGTDGYTF
-	TRBV29-1	TRBJ1-5	-	TGCAGCGTAACTGAAAATAGCAATCAGCCCCAGCATTTT	CSVTENSNQPQHF
-	TRBV6-5	TRBJ2-5	-	TGTGCCAGCTCCCTCGGCGCGAGCGGACAAGAGACCCAGTACTTC	CASSLGASGQETQYF
-	TRBV9	TRBJ2-3	TRBD2	TGTGCCAGCAGCGTAGAGGCGGCTAGCGGGGGGGCTAATACGCAGTATTTT	CASSVEAASGGANTQYF
-	TRBV6-1	TRBJ2-7	-	TGTGCCAGCAGTGAAAGTGTGGGATGGGGGGACTCCTACGAGCAGTACTTC	CASSESVGWGDSYEQYF
-	TRBV5-1	TRBJ1-1	-	TGCGCCAGCAGCTTGCGAGGGTACACTGAAGCTTTCTTT	CASSLRGYTEAFF
-	TRBV5-4	TRBJ1-2	TRBD1	TGTGCCAGCAGCCGGGACAGGGGTTCATTAGGCTACACCTTC	CASSRDRGSLGYTF
-	TRBV7-2	TRBJ2-1	-	TGTGCCAGCAGATCGGGACTCACCAGCTCCTACAATGAGCAGTTCTTC	CASRSGLTSSYNEQFF